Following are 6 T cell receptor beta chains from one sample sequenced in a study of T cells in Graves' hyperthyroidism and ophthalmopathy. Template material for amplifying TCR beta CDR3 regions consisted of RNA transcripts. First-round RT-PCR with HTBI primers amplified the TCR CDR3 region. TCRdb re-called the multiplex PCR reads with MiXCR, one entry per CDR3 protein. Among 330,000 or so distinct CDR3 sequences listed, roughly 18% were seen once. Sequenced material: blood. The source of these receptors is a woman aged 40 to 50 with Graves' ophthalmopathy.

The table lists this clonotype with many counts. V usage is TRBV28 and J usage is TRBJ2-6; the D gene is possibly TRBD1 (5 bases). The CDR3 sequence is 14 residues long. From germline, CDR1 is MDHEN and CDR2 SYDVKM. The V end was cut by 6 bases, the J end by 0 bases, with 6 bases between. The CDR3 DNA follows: TGTGCCAGCAGCACAGGCTCTGGGGCCAACGTCCTGACTTTC. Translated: CASSTGSGANVLTF. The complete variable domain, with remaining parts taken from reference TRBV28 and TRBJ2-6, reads DVKVTQSSRYLVKRTGEKVFLECVQDMDHENMFWYRQDPGLGLRLIYFSYDVKMKEKGDIPEGYSVSREKKERFSLILESASTNQTSMYLCASSTGSGANVLTFGAGSRLTVL.

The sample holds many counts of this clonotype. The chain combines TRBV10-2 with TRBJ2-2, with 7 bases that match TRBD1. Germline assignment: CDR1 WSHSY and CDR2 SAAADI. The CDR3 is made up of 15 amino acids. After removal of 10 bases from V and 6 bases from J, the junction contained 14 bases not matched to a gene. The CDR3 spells CATVDRVEYAGELFF. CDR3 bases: TGCGCCACCGTAGACAGGGTTGAGTACGCCGGGGAGCTGTTTTTT.

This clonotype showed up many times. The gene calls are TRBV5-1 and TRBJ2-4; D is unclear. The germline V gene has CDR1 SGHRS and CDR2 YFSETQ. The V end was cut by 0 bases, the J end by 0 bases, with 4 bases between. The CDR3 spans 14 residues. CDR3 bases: TGCGCCAGCAGCTTGGGGGAAGCCAAAAACATTCAGTACTTC. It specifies CASSLGEAKNIQYF.

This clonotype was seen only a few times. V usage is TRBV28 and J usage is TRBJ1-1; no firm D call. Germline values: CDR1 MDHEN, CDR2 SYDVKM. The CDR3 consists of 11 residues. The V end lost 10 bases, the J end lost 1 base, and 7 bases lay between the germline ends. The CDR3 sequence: CANPENTEAFF. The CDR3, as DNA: TGTGCCAACCCGGAGAACACTGAAGCTTTCTTT.

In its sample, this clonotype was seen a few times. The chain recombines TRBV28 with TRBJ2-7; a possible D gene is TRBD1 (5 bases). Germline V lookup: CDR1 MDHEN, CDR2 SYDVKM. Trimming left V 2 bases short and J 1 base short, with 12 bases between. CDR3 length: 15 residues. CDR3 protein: CASSLAQGRSYEQYF. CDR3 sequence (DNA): TGTGCCAGCAGTTTAGCCCAGGGAAGGTCCTACGAGCAGTACTTC.

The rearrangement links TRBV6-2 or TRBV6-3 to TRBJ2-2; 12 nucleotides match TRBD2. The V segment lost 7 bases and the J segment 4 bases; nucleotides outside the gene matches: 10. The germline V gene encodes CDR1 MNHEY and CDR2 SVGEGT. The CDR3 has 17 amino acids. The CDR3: CASTKRTSGKLTGELFF. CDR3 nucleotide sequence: TGTGCCAGCACCAAGAGGACTAGCGGGAAGCTCACCGGGGAGCTGTTTTTT.